The sequence of this T cell receptor beta chain was determined in a study of control samples from healthy donors and cancer patients. TCRdb's table, derived via immunoSEQ multiplex PCR, lists solely in-frame clones and lacks some. The top ten hold 3% to 5% of the sample, which has about 29,000 clones, roughly 85% seen once. CDR1 is SSHAT and CDR2 is FNYEAQ in the germline V gene (reference sequence). The CDR3 runs 13 residues. V gave up 0 bases and J gave up 4 bases, with 4 bases separating them. The gene calls are TRBV7-7 and TRBJ2-1; D call uncertain. The sequence was collected from a female donor with melanoma. The sample consisted of formalin-fixed, paraffin-embedded tissue. As DNA, the CDR3 is TGTGCCAGCAGCTTAGCCGTTTACAATGAGCAGTTCTTC. Translating gives CASSLAVYNEQFF.